A selection of T cell receptor beta chains follows, all from one sample in a study of blood T cell repertoires in COVID-19. Method: immunoSEQ multiplex PCR; TCRdb's copy keeps in-frame clones and lacks some. The table has some 240,000 clones, about 84% seen once. The source material was peripheral blood. These receptors all come from a human donor in a cohort sampled during active COVID-19. Each CDR3 is given with its conserved first and last residue. A D gene is named only where the DNA matches it firmly. Size tells how often a clone was seen (once, few, many) or the class of an expanded clone, and some rows leave it out.

NA	few	TRBV18	TRBJ2-7	TGTGCCAGCTCACCACTACAGGACTACGAGCAGTACTTC	CASSPLQDYEQYF
NA	NA	TRBV11-2	TRBJ2-5	TGTGCCAGCAGCCGGAGCCAGGGGCAGGAGACCCAGTACTTC	CASSRSQGQETQYF
NA	many	TRBV19	TRBJ1-1	TGTGCCAGTATCGGGAAGGGTCACACTGAAGCTTTCTTT	CASIGKGHTEAFF
TRBD1	NA	TRBV6-1	TRBJ2-7	TGTGCCAGCAGTGAAGGGACAGGAGCCTCCTACGAGCAGTACTTC	CASSEGTGASYEQYF
TRBD2	NA	TRBV9	TRBJ2-1	TGTGCCAGCAGCGTAGGTGGGACTAGCTACAATGAGCAGTTCTTC	CASSVGGTSYNEQFF
TRBD2	few	TRBV28	TRBJ2-3	TGTGCCAGCACCCAGGGGGCTAGCGGGGGGGAAGATACGCAGTATTTT	CASTQGASGGEDTQYF
TRBD2	NA	TRBV7-6	TRBJ2-3	TGTGCCAGCAGCTCGCTAGCGGGGGGGCCCGATACGCAGTATTTT	CASSSLAGGPDTQYF
TRBD2	few	TRBV19	TRBJ2-7	TGTGCCAGTAGTAGGCTAGCGGGATCCACGGAGCAGTACTTC	CASSRLAGSTEQYF
NA	few	TRBV4-1	TRBJ1-5	TGCGCCAGCAGCCAAGATCTCGCAGATAATCAGCCCCAGCATTTT	CASSQDLADNQPQHF
NA	NA	TRBV5-5	TRBJ1-5	TGTGCCAGCAGCTTGTTAGCTCTTTCTCGGAATCAGCCCCAGCATTTT	CASSLLALSRNQPQHF
TRBD1	once	TRBV7-2	TRBJ1-2	TGTGCCAGCAGCCGGGACAGGTCTCGTAACTATGGCTACACCTTC	CASSRDRSRNYGYTF
TRBD1	NA	TRBV9	TRBJ1-4	TGTGCCAGCAGCGTCGGGACAGCTAATGAAAAACTGTTTTTT	CASSVGTANEKLFF
TRBD1	few	TRBV29-1	TRBJ1-6	TGCAGCGTCTCAGGGGGAGTAGGCTCACCCCTCCACTTT	CSVSGGVGSPLHF
TRBD1	NA	TRBV6-5	TRBJ2-3	TGTGCCAGCAGTTACCGGGACAGGGTTGGGACGCAGTATTTT	CASSYRDRVGTQYF
TRBD2	few	TRBV7-2	TRBJ2-7	TGTGCCAGCACGGGAGGTTACGAGCAGTACTTC	CASTGGYEQYF
NA	NA	TRBV5-1	TRBJ2-3	TGCGCCAGCAGCTTTTCGGGGGGCCGCTCCACAGATACGCAGTATTTT	CASSFSGGRSTDTQYF
TRBD1	medium-sized	TRBV14	TRBJ2-3	TGTGCCAGCAGCCCCGACAGGGTGACGCAGTATTTT	CASSPDRVTQYF
TRBD1	NA	TRBV5-1	TRBJ2-7	TGCGCCAGCAGCTACCCCGGGACAGGGGAAGACGAGCAGTACTTC	CASSYPGTGEDEQYF